The 7 T cell receptor beta chains given below trace back to one sample, sequenced in a study of cytomegalovirus exposure and HLA in healthy donors (dated by TCRdb to the late 2010s). Library construction relied on the immunoSEQ multiplex PCR assay. TCRdb carries this immuneACCESS record with in-frame sequences only. Its versions omit some clonotypes, under half of them owing to an unresolved V gene in the studies checked, with the rest unexplained. Counted in this sample were 110,000 or so clones; 88% of them appeared once. The ten largest clones represent more than 1.5% of the sample. The sample was PBMCs. These receptors all stem from a man between 18 and 35 years old in good health and CMV-seronegative.

The V gene is TRBV6-6, the J gene TRBJ1-5, with TRBD1 identical over 8 bases. The V gene's germline CDR1 is MNHNY and CDR2 SVGAGI (reference sequence). The length of the CDR3 is 14 residues. V lost 6 bases, J lost 6 bases, and 7 bases stayed unmatched. CDR3 bases: TGTGCCAGCAGCCGACAGGGGTCGGTTCAGCCCCAGCATTTT. Amino acid sequence: CASSRQGSVQPQHF.

The chain carries TRBV2 and TRBJ2-1; 7 bases align to TRBD2. Per germline, CDR1 SNHLY and CDR2 FYNNEI. The CDR3 covers 16 residues. The V gene end was trimmed by 3 bases and the J gene end by 3 bases; junction bases not matched to a gene: 8. The CDR3 loop is CASSEGRSGFYNEQFF. The DNA for the CDR3 is TGTGCCAGCAGTGAGGGACGTAGCGGGTTCTACAATGAGCAGTTCTTC.

V is TRBV4-1 and J is TRBJ2-5, with D perhaps matching TRBD2 (5 bases). The CDR3 runs 16 residues. Between the trimmed V and J ends, which lost 0 bases and 4 bases, there was a span of 15 bases. CDR1 is MGHRA, CDR2 YSYEKL, per germline. CDR3 sequence reads: CASSQDISAGRETQYF. The CDR3 DNA sequence: TGCGCCAGCAGCCAAGATATTAGCGCCGGGCGAGAGACCCAGTACTTC.

The chain couples TRBV13 to TRBJ2-4; D might be TRBD2 (5 bases). Per the germline V gene, CDR1 is PRHDT and CDR2 is FYEKMQ (reference sequence). The V and J ends lost 2 bases and 0 bases respectively, with 14 bases between them. The CDR3 runs to 17 residues. The CDR3 nucleotides are TGTGCCAGCAGCTTAATATGGGATAGCGAAGCCAAAAACATTCAGTACTTC. Its translation: CASSLIWDSEAKNIQYF.

The chain recombines TRBV25-1 with TRBJ2-5; TRBD1 agrees at 7 bases. Germline lookup yields CDR1 MGHDK and CDR2 SYGVNS. V gave up 4 bases and J gave up 2 bases; unmatched junction bases: 7. This CDR3 spans 15 amino acids. The CDR3 here is CASSATDRKQETQYF. The DNA for the CDR3 is TGTGCCAGCAGTGCCACGGACAGGAAGCAAGAGACCCAGTACTTC.

The chain employs TRBV6-6 and TRBJ2-1; D is ambiguous. Germline V gives CDR1 MNHNY, CDR2 SVGAGI (reference sequence). The V and J ends lost 4 bases and 8 bases respectively, with 9 bases between them. The CDR3 length is 12 residues. The CDR3 sequence is CASSSSWDEQFF. The CDR3 coding sequence is TGTGCCAGCAGTTCTAGTTGGGATGAGCAGTTCTTC.

CDR3 nucleotide sequence: TGTGCCAGCAGCTCACAATATGTACAGGGGAACCTTCTCTCTGGAAACACCATATATTTT. Its translation: CASSSQYVQGNLLSGNTIYF. The V call is TRBV5-4, the J call TRBJ1-3; 7 bases fit TRBD1. J lost 0 bases, V lost 3 bases, and 18 bases had no gene match. The V gene's germline CDR1 is SGHNT and CDR2 YYREEE (reference sequence). CDR3 length: 20 amino acids.